Reported below is one TCR beta chain. The antigen is undetermined. Each donor was healthy, and each was a bone marrow donor. The data were obtained in a study of cytomegalovirus exposure and HLA in healthy donors. Study-level results: In the analysis, some V segments, TRBV6-2 and TRBV6-3 included, were excluded as indistinguishable.

PCR employed 60 Vbeta and 13 Jbeta primers. Method: immunoSEQ multiplex PCR; TCRdb's copy keeps in-frame clones and lacks some. This table holds over 110,000 clones, 70% to 85% found once. The CDR3 contains 13 residues. The germline V gene encodes CDR1 MGHRA and CDR2 YSYEKL. Trimming took off 4 bases at V and 10 bases at J, with 14 bases between the two ends. This sequence joins TRBV4-1 and TRBJ2-1; unclear D gene. The sequenced sample was PBMCs. The sequence was obtained from a male donor in good health and CMV-seronegative. CDR3 nucleotides: TGCGCCAGCAGCCCTTCTTCGGGTGTGGAGCAGTTCTTC. Its protein is CASSPSSGVEQFF.